This is a list of T cell receptor beta chains from one sample in a study of T-cell memory formation after mild COVID-19. TCRdb reprocessed the 5' RACE reads via MiXCR and lists one record per CDR3 protein. Of approximately 350,000 distinct CDR3 sequences in the sample, approximately 29% were seen once. What was sequenced was PBMCs or a T cell subset sorted from them (not recorded which). The receptors were gathered from an adult woman who had mild COVID-19 (a few samples of this study predate the infection). Cell type and time point are not known. Both conserved end residues are part of each CDR3. Each record gives: D gene, clone size, V gene, J gene, CDR3 protein, CDR3 DNA. The D gene is left open where the match is weak. A row's size may be missing; if present it is once, few, many or a size class.

>TRBD1|NA|TRBV2|TRBJ2-3
CASLDRGLSSTDTQYF
TGTGCCAGCCTCGACAGGGGGCTTTCTAGCACAGATACGCAGTATTTT
>TRBD1|few|TRBV30|TRBJ1-5
CAWSGRTGNNQPQHF
TGTGCCTGGAGTGGAAGGACAGGGAACAATCAGCCCCAGCATTTT
>NA|once|TRBV12-3/TRBV12-4|TRBJ1-5
CASSDSGFSNQPQHF
TGTGCCAGCAGTGATTCAGGTTTTAGCAATCAGCCCCAGCATTTT
>TRBD2|NA|TRBV4-2|TRBJ2-3
CASSHGGGADTQYF
TGTGCCAGCAGCCATGGGGGGGGTGCAGATACGCAGTATTTT
>NA|few|TRBV7-9|TRBJ1-1
CASTPSPTEAFF
TGTGCCAGCACCCCAAGCCCTACTGAAGCTTTCTTT
>NA|NA|TRBV19|TRBJ1-5
CATRVSNQPQHF
TGTGCTACCAGGGTGAGCAATCAGCCCCAGCATTTT
>NA|few|TRBV24-1|TRBJ1-1
CATSDPPGQAFF
TGTGCCACCAGTGATCCACCGGGCCAAGCTTTCTTT
>TRBD1|NA|TRBV7-3|TRBJ2-5
CASSLGGTGFGETQYF
TGTGCCAGCAGCTTAGGCGGGACAGGGTTCGGTGAGACCCAGTACTTC
>NA|NA|TRBV19|TRBJ1-1
CASSGSWKNTEAFF
TGTGCCAGTAGTGGGAGTTGGAAGAACACTGAAGCTTTCTTT
>TRBD1|few|TRBV24-1|TRBJ2-1
CATSGDRGHDEQFF
TGTGCCACCAGTGGGGACAGGGGGCATGATGAGCAGTTCTTC
>TRBD2|NA|TRBV6-5|TRBJ2-1
CASSYARGVEFF
TGTGCCAGCAGTTACGCGCGGGGGGTAGAGTTCTTC
>TRBD1|NA|TRBV7-3|TRBJ2-5
CASSTRGRGETQYF
TGTGCCAGCAGCACCAGGGGGCGAGGGGAGACCCAGTACTTC
>TRBD2|NA|TRBV7-7|TRBJ2-5
CASSSLAGVGGETQYF
TGTGCTAGCAGCTCATTAGCGGGAGTAGGTGGAGAGACCCAGTACTTC
>NA|NA|TRBV24-1|TRBJ2-3
CATSDAGYTQYF
TGTGCCACCAGTGATGCAGGGTATACGCAGTATTTT
>TRBD1|few|TRBV7-3|TRBJ2-6
CASSRGPNAQTNVLTF
TGTGCCAGCAGTAGGGGGCCAAATGCGCAGACCAACGTCCTGACTTTC
>NA|few|TRBV20-1|TRBJ1-6
CSARDVGNSPLHF
TGCAGTGCTAGAGATGTGGGGAATTCACCCCTCCACTTT
>TRBD1|NA|TRBV20-1|TRBJ1-2
CSARRPDRGIDGYTF
TGCAGTGCTAGACGGCCGGACAGGGGAATCGATGGCTACACCTTC
>NA|NA|TRBV18|TRBJ2-7
CASSPNAYEQYF
TGTGCCAGCTCCCCTAACGCCTACGAGCAGTACTTC
>TRBD2|NA|TRBV11-3|TRBJ2-2
CASSAGTSKNTGELFF
TGTGCCAGCAGCGCCGGGACTAGCAAGAACACCGGGGAGCTGTTTTTT
>NA|NA|TRBV12-3/TRBV12-4|TRBJ2-7
CASSPRVEVGEQYF
TGTGCCAGCAGCCCACGAGTCGAGGTGGGAGAGCAGTACTTC
>NA|NA|TRBV21-1|TRBJ1-1
CATRDRGRTEAFF
TGTGCCACCCGAGACCGGGGCCGCACTGAAGCTTTCTTT
>TRBD2|few|TRBV29-1|TRBJ2-7
CSVEDHASGGAYEQYF
TGCAGCGTTGAAGATCACGCTAGCGGGGGGGCTTACGAGCAGTACTTC
>NA|NA|TRBV9|TRBJ2-7
CASSVDGSFIYEQYF
TGTGCCAGCAGCGTAGATGGGAGTTTTATCTACGAGCAGTACTTC
>NA|NA|TRBV24-1|TRBJ2-1
CATSDADRDRGHEQFF
TGTGCCACCAGTGATGCGGACCGGGACCGCGGGCATGAGCAGTTCTTC
>NA|NA|TRBV7-7|TRBJ1-1
CASSLLGGENTEAFF
TGTGCTAGCAGCTTATTAGGGGGGGAGAACACTGAAGCTTTCTTT